One and the same sample provided the 17 T cell receptor beta chains below, sequenced in a study of regulatory T cells in long-lasting Graves disease. To make TCR beta libraries, researchers used iRepertoire HTBI primers and Arm-PCR of CDR3 regions. MiXCR, run by TCRdb on the multiplex PCR reads, gives a single entry per CDR3 protein. The repertoire includes approximately 400,000 distinct CDR3 sequences, about 20% of them detected once, and about 27% sits in the top ten. Time point of the sample: persistent/refractory GD, antithyroid drugs over 5 years with positive TRAb. The TCR library used RNA extracted from PBMCs. Sequencing was performed on peripheral blood mononuclear cells (PBMCs), taken when the disease was refractory, from a patient treated with antithyroid drugs. The source is a female donor with Graves disease.

This clonotype was seen repeatedly, ten times or more. V usage is TRBV6-5 and J usage is TRBJ2-7; 12 positions agree with TRBD2. Germline V gives CDR1 MNHEY, CDR2 SVGAGI. This CDR3 spans 16 amino acids. Trimming removed 4 bases from V and 2 bases from J; junction bases left unmatched: 6. The CDR3 sequence is CASSSSGLAGTYEQYF. CDR3 sequence (DNA): TGTGCCAGCAGTTCATCCGGACTAGCGGGAACCTACGAGCAGTACTTC.

There are many counts of this clonotype. The chain links TRBV6-5 to TRBJ1-1; 7 nucleotides match TRBD1. Germline CDR1 reads MNHEY; CDR2 reads SVGAGI. The CDR3 covers 14 residues. V was clipped by 3 bases and J by 1 base; unmatched bases: 2. The CDR3 coding sequence is TGTGCCAGCAGTTATAACAGGGGGAACACTGAAGCTTTCTTT. Protein product: CASSYNRGNTEAFF.

This clonotype has ten or more counts. CDR3 DNA sequence: TGTGCCAGCAGCTTAGTTCGGGGAGAGACCCAGTACTTC. This gives the protein CASSLVRGETQYF. The gene calls are TRBV7-2 and TRBJ2-5; tentative D call: TRBD2 (5 bases). This CDR3 is built from 13 residues. Germline CDR1 reads SGHTA; CDR2 reads FQGNSA. Trimming took 1 base from V and 4 from J, leaving 7 bases between them. The full variable domain, rest sourced from reference TRBV7-2 and TRBJ2-5, is GAGVSQSPSNKVTEKGKDVELRCDPISGHTALYWYRQSLGQGLEFLIYFQGNSAPDKSGLPSDRFSAERTGGSVSTLTIQRTQQEDSAVYLCASSLVRGETQYFGPGTRLLVL.

In its sample, this clonotype was seen a few times. This rearrangement joins TRBV20-1 to TRBJ1-2, with 10 positions matching TRBD1. Germline V gene lookup returns CDR1 DFQATT and CDR2 SNEGSKA (reference sequence). Trimming cost V 3 bases and J 5 bases; bases outside gene matches: 6. The CDR3 runs 14 residues. The CDR3 DNA reads as TGCAGTGCTAGTAGACCGGGACAGGGGTATGGCTACACCTTC. It codes for CSASRPGQGYGYTF.

The table lists this clonotype with a few counts. The chain has TRBV20-1 and TRBJ1-1; 7 bases align to TRBD1. This CDR3 is 15 amino acids long. From germline, CDR1 is DFQATT and CDR2 SNEGSKA (reference sequence). V dropped 0 bases and J dropped 0; count of bases not matched to a gene: 4. The chain's CDR3 is CSAREQGVMNTEAFF. The CDR3 nucleotides read TGCAGTGCTAGAGAGCAGGGGGTGATGAACACTGAAGCTTTCTTT.

Ten or more counts support this clonotype. This chain joins TRBV5-5 and TRBJ1-1, with 7 bases that match TRBD1. With 4 bases clipped from V and 5 bases from J, the junction kept 11 bases outside the gene matches. CDR3 length: 15 amino acids. Germline CDR1 reads SGHKS; CDR2 reads YYEKEE (reference sequence). The CDR3 spells CASSPGDRVDTEAFF. CDR3 in DNA: TGTGCCAGCAGCCCTGGGGACAGAGTGGATACTGAAGCTTTCTTT.

This clonotype was seen a few times. The chain is built from TRBV14 and TRBJ2-7, with 13 bases that match TRBD2. Unmatched junction bases numbered 3, after V lost 3 bases and J lost 4 bases. The germline V gene encodes CDR1 SGHDN and CDR2 FVKESK. The CDR3 length is 15 residues. DNA for the CDR3: TGTGCCAGCAGCCATGGGACTAGCGGGATTTACGAGCAGTACTTC. Its translation: CASSHGTSGIYEQYF.

The rearrangement joins TRBV6-2 or TRBV6-3 to TRBJ2-7; TRBD1 matches 7 bases. The length of the CDR3 is 16 residues. V trimming: 6 bases; J trimming: 5 bases; junction bases outside the gene matches: 16. Germline lookup yields CDR1 MNHEY and CDR2 SVGEGT. CDR3 region: CASSHTATGKVDEQYF. CDR3 in DNA: TGTGCCAGCAGCCACACGGCGACAGGGAAGGTCGACGAGCAGTACTTC.

The chain combines TRBV20-1 with TRBJ2-5, with D tentatively TRBD2 (5 bases). CDR3 length equals 15 residues. The V gene lost 3 bases and the J gene lost 6 bases, with 20 bases spanning the gap. The V gene's germline CDR1 is DFQATT and CDR2 SNEGSKA (reference sequence). The CDR3: CSARYYRGDGKTQYF. CDR3 sequence (DNA): TGCAGTGCTAGGTATTACCGGGGTGACGGGAAGACCCAGTACTTC.

This clonotype was counted many times. The CDR3: CASSSRLMGTGELFF. The CDR3 bases are TGTGCCAGCAGTTCCAGGTTGATGGGAACCGGGGAGCTGTTTTTT. The chain couples TRBV12-3 or TRBV12-4 to TRBJ2-2; D is undetermined. The CDR3 totals 15 residues. The V and J ends lost 4 bases and 5 bases respectively, with 14 bases between them.

This sequence joins TRBV11-1 and TRBJ2-1; D is possibly TRBD1 (7 bases). The V end was cut by 7 bases, the J end by 4 bases, with 20 bases between. The V gene's germline CDR1 is SGHAT and CDR2 FQDESV (reference sequence). CDR3 length: 16 residues. The CDR3 spells CASTLEGTAPYNEQFF. The CDR3, as DNA: TGTGCCAGCACCCTGGAGGGGACAGCGCCTTACAATGAGCAGTTCTTC.

Concerning this clonotype: A clone one base away is much larger, so this may be a read error. This chain joins TRBV2 and TRBJ2-7; the match to TRBD1 covers 8 bases. Germline V CDR1 and CDR2: SNHLY, FYNNEI. J lost 6 bases, V lost 5 bases, and 9 bases had no gene match. This CDR3 is 14 amino acids long. The CDR3 DNA follows: TGTGCCAGCAGTTCCGGGACAGGCCCCTGCGAGCAGTACTTC. The encoded protein is CASSSGTGPCEQYF.

The gene calls are TRBV12-3 or TRBV12-4 and TRBJ2-7; the D is unclear. This CDR3 is built from 14 residues. V lost 6 bases and J lost 1, with 13 bases in between. CDR3 DNA sequence: TGTGCCAGCAGCGTGGAACTTTATTCCTACGAGCAGTACTTC. Amino acids: CASSVELYSYEQYF.

This clonotype was observed a single time. This chain links TRBV15 with TRBJ2-1, with TRBD2 identical over 10 bases. The CDR3 is 18 residues long. After removal of 3 bases from V and 8 bases from J, the junction contained 16 bases not matched to a gene. Germline CDR1 LNHNV, CDR2 YYDKDF (reference sequence). CDR3 sequence: CATSRRAVRAGGSYEQFF. In DNA, the CDR3 is TGTGCCACCAGCAGGAGGGCGGTACGAGCGGGAGGGTCCTATGAGCAGTTCTTC.

This clonotype has more than one count but fewer than ten. The genes are TRBV19 and TRBJ2-6; D not resolved. Trimming left V 10 bases short and J 1 base short, with 8 bases between. In germline, CDR1 is LNHDA, CDR2 SQIVND (reference sequence). This CDR3 is built from 13 residues. CDR3 region: CATSISGANVLTF. The CDR3 coding sequence is TGTGCCACCTCGATTTCTGGGGCCAACGTCCTGACTTTC.

A single count supports this clonotype. DNA of the CDR3: TGCGCCAGCAGCCAAGATTTGGCGGGAGCAACCCGCACCGGGGAGCTGTTTTTT. Protein: CASSQDLAGATRTGELFF. The rearrangement uses TRBV4-3 and TRBJ2-2; 7 bases are shared with TRBD2. Germline values: CDR1 LGHNA, CDR2 YSLEER. This CDR3 spans 18 amino acids. V shed 0 bases and J 4 bases; nucleotides not matched to a gene: 11.

This clonotype was detected a few times. The chain recombines TRBV5-1 with TRBJ1-4; no definite D call. The CDR3 has 14 residues. The germline gives CDR1 SGHRS, CDR2 YFSETQ. The ends were cut back, 0 bases at V and 7 bases at J, with 10 bases in the middle. The CDR3 nucleotides read TGCGCCAGCAGCTTGGGGACGGGAGCTGAAAAACTGTTTTTT. Translated, it gives CASSLGTGAEKLFF.